The 13 T cell receptor beta chains below were found in one sample sequenced in a study of blood T cell repertoires in COVID-19. TCRdb's table, derived via immunoSEQ multiplex PCR, lists solely in-frame clones and lacks some. The sample lists approximately 190,000 clones, about 80% seen once, with approximately 7.6% in the top ten. Input material: PBMCs or T cells enriched from blood (not recorded which). The receptors originated from a man aged 35 to 55 who had recovered from COVID-19.

CDR3 DNA sequence: TGTGCCAGCAGCCTCTGGACTAAGAGCTCCTACGAGCAGTACTTC. Its protein is CASSLWTKSSYEQYF. The J gene is TRBJ2-7, the V gene TRBV14; a weak D match, TRBD2 (6 bases). Trimming removed 4 bases from V and 0 bases from J, with 13 bases in between. The CDR3 sequence is 15 residues long. Germline V gene data show CDR1 as SGHDN and CDR2 as FVKESK.

CDR3 loop: CATSDATGEAFF. The DNA for the CDR3 is TGTGCCACCAGTGATGCGACAGGGGAAGCTTTCTTT. This chain connects TRBV24-1 to TRBJ1-1; 7 bases fit TRBD1. From germline, CDR1 is KGHDR and CDR2 SFDVKD. The CDR3 is 12 residues long. Losses at the gene ends were 3 bases for V and 8 bases for J; bases not matched to a gene: 2.

This chain links TRBV6-5 with TRBJ2-5; 7 bases align to TRBD1. V gave up 10 bases and J gave up 4 bases; unmatched junction bases: 12. Germline values: CDR1 MNHEY, CDR2 SVGAGI. The CDR3 runs to 14 residues. The CDR3 region has the DNA TGTGCCACCCTCGGGGCAGGGGGTACAGAGACCCAGTACTTC. Its protein product is CATLGAGGTETQYF.

The rearrangement joins TRBV5-5 to TRBJ1-2; D perhaps matches TRBD1 (6 bases). The CDR3 has 15 residues. The germline V gene encodes CDR1 SGHKS and CDR2 YYEKEE (reference sequence). V lost 4 bases and J 2 bases, leaving 15 bases between the germline ends. The CDR3 DNA follows: TGTGCCAGCAGCCCTGGGGTTACAGGGAACTATGGCTACACCTTC. Amino acid sequence: CASSPGVTGNYGYTF.

The rearrangement uses TRBV2 and TRBJ1-1; D unclear. The V end was cut by 6 bases, the J end by 0 bases, with 14 bases between. The germline CDR1 and CDR2 sequences are SNHLY and FYNNEI. The CDR3 length is 15 residues. CDR3 region: CASSLQRRMNTEAFF. The CDR3 nucleotides are TGTGCCAGCAGCCTACAGAGACGAATGAACACTGAAGCTTTCTTT. The full variable domain, completed using reference TRBV2 and TRBJ1-1, is EPEVTQTPSHQVTQMGQEVILRCVPISNHLYFYWYRQILGQKVEFLVSFYNNEISEKSEIFDDQFSVERPDGSNFTLKIRSTKLEDSAMYFCASSLQRRMNTEAFFGQGTRLTVV.

V is TRBV4-1 and J is TRBJ1-2, with 8 bases fitting TRBD1. Germline CDR1 reads MGHRA; CDR2 reads YSYEKL. This CDR3 comprises 15 residues. V lost 1 base, J lost 8 bases, and 9 bases stayed unmatched. The chain's CDR3 is CASSQGQGARKGYTF. The DNA of the CDR3 is TGCGCCAGCAGCCAAGGTCAGGGGGCGCGTAAAGGCTACACCTTC.

This clone was observed many times. The chain carries TRBV7-8 and TRBJ1-1; 12 bases map to TRBD1. J was trimmed by 4 bases and V by 10 bases; bases with no gene match: 10. In germline, CDR1 is SGHVS, CDR2 FQNEAQ. The CDR3 has 15 amino acids. The CDR3 region has the DNA TGTGCCACCTTCGTAGGGACAGGGGGCGGCACTGAAGCTTTCTTT. It translates to CATFVGTGGGTEAFF. Using reference TRBV7-8 and TRBJ1-1 for the parts outside the CDR3, the full variable domain is GAGVSQSPRYKVAKRGQDVALRCDPISGHVSLFWYQQALGQGPEFLTYFQNEAQLDKSGLPSDRFFAERPEGSVSTLKIQRTQQEDSAVYLCATFVGTGGGTEAFFGQGTRLTVV.

The gene calls are TRBV10-3 and TRBJ1-5, with D tentatively TRBD1 (6 bases). Per the germline V gene, CDR1 is ENHRY and CDR2 is SYGVKD. This CDR3 is built from 16 residues. Trimming pared 3 bases from V and 0 bases from J, leaving 12 bases between. The CDR3 region has the DNA TGTGCCATCAGTGATCGACAGGCCTCTAGCAATCAGCCCCAGCATTTT. Protein: CAISDRQASSNQPQHF.

The chain employs TRBV27 and TRBJ1-5; the match to TRBD1 covers 7 bases. The CDR3 has 17 amino acids. The germline V gene has CDR1 MNHEY and CDR2 SMNVEV (reference sequence). Trimming took 5 bases from V and 2 from J; bases not matched to a gene: 12. The CDR3 bases are TGTGCCAGCAGTAGATATAGGGGGCGCGACGGCAATCAGCCCCAGCATTTT. Translating it yields CASSRYRGRDGNQPQHF.

The chain uses TRBV19 and TRBJ1-3, with a weak D call TRBD1 (6 bases). The germline V and J ends were trimmed by 5 bases and 4 bases, with 12 bases remaining between them. The CDR3 has 14 amino acids. Germline values: CDR1 LNHDA, CDR2 SQIVND (reference sequence). The CDR3, as DNA: TGTGCCAGTAGTGACCTACAGGGAGGAAACACCATATATTTT. The encoded protein is CASSDLQGGNTIYF. The entire variable domain, with the rest obtained from reference TRBV19 and TRBJ1-3, is as follows: DGGITQSPKYLFRKEGQNVTLSCEQNLNHDAMYWYRQDPGQGLRLIYYSQIVNDFQKGDIAEGYSVSREKKESFPLTVTSAQKNPTAFYLCASSDLQGGNTIYFGEGSWLTVV.

This clone came up a few times. The chain carries TRBV29-1 and TRBJ1-2; 9 nucleotides match TRBD1. The CDR3 covers 16 residues. Germline-derived CDR1 and CDR2 are SQVTM and ANQGSEA. Germline trimming cut 0 bases from V and 5 bases from J; bases unmatched to any gene: 10. This chain's CDR3 is CSVEDSDPDRGYGYTF. CDR3 DNA: TGCAGCGTTGAAGATTCCGACCCGGACAGGGGTTATGGCTACACCTTC.

The V and J genes are TRBV7-9 and TRBJ2-7, with D unclear. Germline values: CDR1 SEHNR, CDR2 FQNEAQ (reference sequence). CDR3 size: 12 residues. The ends were cut back, 2 bases at V and 2 bases at J, with 4 bases in the middle. CDR3 loop: CASSLLPYEQYF. CDR3 bases: TGTGCCAGCAGCTTACTACCCTACGAGCAGTACTTC.

The chain links TRBV7-2 to TRBJ1-1; TRBD1 matches at 7 bases. Germline trimming cut 5 bases from V and 4 bases from J; bases unmatched to any gene: 7. Germline V CDR1 and CDR2: SGHTA, FQGNSA. The CDR3 extends over 14 amino acids. The CDR3 sequence is CASSVLRGLTEAFF. CDR3 nucleotides: TGTGCCAGCAGCGTACTAAGGGGGCTCACTGAAGCTTTCTTT.